Listed here is a single TCR beta chain. Antigen specificity is unknown. TCRdb recomputed calls from the PCR reads with MiXCR, one row per CDR3 protein. The sample holds about 510,000 distinct CDR3 sequences, around 23% seen once. The germline CDR1 and CDR2 sequences are ENHRY and SYGVKD. The CDR3 has 12 amino acids. V lost 10 bases, J lost 0 bases, and 2 bases stayed unmatched. These data are taken from a study of molecular identifiers for immune sequencing clone quantification. Study-wide findings and caveats: Molecules of identical TCR sharing a barcode could underestimate highly expanded clone sizes.

This sequence was found in a human donor in good health. Some libraries in this study had Jurkat cell RNA spiked in. Sample: naive CD8+ T cells from blood, with Jurkat cell RNA spiked in. Subset: FACS-sorted CD8+CD4-CCR7+CD45RA+ naive T cells. V usage is TRBV10-3 and J usage is TRBJ2-7, with 8 bases matching TRBD2. This chain's CDR3 is CATGGDSYEQYF. CDR3 nucleotide sequence: TGTGCCACGGGGGGGGACTCCTACGAGCAGTACTTC.